One and the same sample provided the 15 T cell receptor beta chains below, sequenced in a study of cytomegalovirus exposure and HLA in healthy donors. Primers: 60 Vbeta forward and 13 Jbeta reverse. Here immunoSEQ multiplex PCR was the method, and the copy in TCRdb shows in-frame clones only, minus some. This sample's clone table lists about 140,000 clones. Material for sequencing was PBMCs. The receptors stem from a woman aged 18 to 35 in good health and CMV-seronegative.

The chain is built from TRBV19 and TRBJ2-3; the D is unclear. CDR3 length: 14 residues. Between the trimmed V and J ends, which lost 3 bases and 2 bases, there was a span of 9 bases. The germline V gene has CDR1 LNHDA and CDR2 SQIVND (reference sequence). The CDR3 region is CASSIGELTDTQYF. CDR3 sequence (DNA): TGTGCCAGTAGTATCGGAGAGCTCACAGATACGCAGTATTTT.

This sequence joins TRBV7-9 and TRBJ1-4; 8 bases line up with TRBD1. Germline lookup yields CDR1 SEHNR and CDR2 FQNEAQ (reference sequence). This CDR3 has 14 residues. J was trimmed by 3 bases and V by 3 bases; bases with no gene match: 0. The DNA for the CDR3 is TGTGCCAGCAGCTTGGGACAGGCTAATGAAAAACTGTTTTTT. Translated, it gives CASSLGQANEKLFF.

This chain joins TRBV15 and TRBJ2-3; possible D gene TRBD2, 6 bases. The CDR3 is 16 amino acids. Trimming left V 4 bases short and J 7 bases short, with 21 bases between. CDR1 and CDR2 (germline): LNHNV, YYDKDF (reference sequence). In DNA form, the CDR3 reads TGTGCCACCAGCAAAGAACGGGACTTCTTGGTATATACGCAGTATTTT. Its translation is CATSKERDFLVYTQYF.

This chain uses TRBV7-3 with TRBJ2-5; TRBD2 matches 10 bases. The J call may be in error: the DNA end matches TRBJ2-7 better. This CDR3 is 16 amino acids long. Germline V gene sequence: CDR1 SGHTA, CDR2 FQGTGA. The CDR3, as DNA: TGTGCCAGCAGCTTAGGGTCTAGCGGGAGACGTTACGAGCAGTACTTC. Translated: CASSLGSSGRRYEQYF.

The gene calls are TRBV5-1 and TRBJ2-3, with 11 nucleotides matching TRBD2. Trimming removed 2 bases from V and 4 bases from J; junction bases left unmatched: 6. CDR3 length: 16 residues. From germline, CDR1 is SGHRS and CDR2 YFSETQ. The CDR3 protein is CASSLIAGGLADTQYF. Here the CDR3 DNA reads TGCGCCAGCAGCTTAATAGCGGGAGGGCTGGCAGATACGCAGTATTTT. The full variable domain, rest sourced from reference TRBV5-1 and TRBJ2-3, is KAGVTQTPRYLIKTRGQQVTLSCSPISGHRSVSWYQQTPGQGLQFLFEYFSETQRNKGNFPGRFSGRQFSNSRSEMNVSTLELGDSALYLCASSLIAGGLADTQYFGPGTRLTVL.

This chain joins TRBV6-6 and TRBJ1-5; TRBD1 might be the D (5 bases). CDR1 is MNHNY, CDR2 SVGAGI, per germline (reference sequence). The V end lost 6 bases, the J end lost 9 bases, and 9 bases lay between the germline ends. CDR3 length: 11 amino acids. In DNA, the CDR3 is TGTGCCAGCAGCGTGGGGGGGCCCCAGCATTTT. As protein: CASSVGGPQHF.

The chain employs TRBV5-1 and TRBJ2-3; 8 positions agree with TRBD2. The germline V gene encodes CDR1 SGHRS and CDR2 YFSETQ. The V gene end was trimmed by 1 base and the J gene end by 4 bases; junction bases not matched to a gene: 5. CDR3 length equals 15 residues. This CDR3 is CASSLQAGASDTQYF. Here the CDR3 DNA reads TGCGCCAGCAGCTTGCAAGCGGGAGCGTCAGATACGCAGTATTTT.

The rearrangement uses TRBV19 and TRBJ2-3; 7 nucleotides match TRBD1. The germline V gene encodes CDR1 LNHDA and CDR2 SQIVND (reference sequence). This CDR3 region has 16 residues. V dropped 7 bases and J dropped 4; count of bases not matched to a gene: 14. This CDR3 is CASKESRDSSADTQYF. In nucleotides, the CDR3 is TGTGCCAGTAAGGAGTCCCGGGACAGCTCGGCAGATACGCAGTATTTT.

The CDR3 sequence: CASSVGLNTGELFF. CDR3 nucleotides: TGTGCCAGCAGTGTCGGGTTAAACACCGGGGAGCTGTTTTTT. The rearrangement uses TRBV27 and TRBJ2-2, with D unresolved. The CDR3 runs to 14 residues. Germline CDR1 and CDR2: MNHEY and SMNVEV (reference sequence). The V and J ends lost 5 bases and 2 bases respectively, with 9 bases between them.

This chain uses TRBV30 with TRBJ2-2; no clear D. The CDR3 has 11 residues. The germline gives CDR1 GTSNPN, CDR2 SVGIG (reference sequence). Trimming pared 3 bases from V and 7 bases from J, leaving 6 bases between. For the CDR3, the DNA is TGTGCCTGGAGAAGGAGCGGGGAGCTGTTTTTT. This codes for CAWRRSGELFF.

The chain uses TRBV29-1 and TRBJ2-1, with a tentative D call TRBD2 (6 bases). The germline V gene has CDR1 SQVTM and CDR2 ANQGSEA. With 0 bases removed from V and 0 bases from J, the gap between germline ends came to 24 bases. This CDR3 comprises 20 residues. CDR3 sequence: CSVEDLLQRGEDYSYNEQFF. In DNA form, the CDR3 reads TGCAGCGTTGAAGATCTCTTGCAGCGCGGCGAGGACTACTCCTACAATGAGCAGTTCTTC.

The chain joins TRBV2 to TRBJ2-3, with a weak D call TRBD2 (5 bases). Trimming removed 3 bases at V and 5 bases at J, with 21 bases between. This CDR3 is 17 amino acids long. The germline CDR1 and CDR2 sequences are SNHLY and FYNNEI. The CDR3 sequence is CASSEGIVGVAGDTQYF. The CDR3 DNA follows: TGTGCCAGCAGTGAGGGAATTGTGGGAGTAGCAGGAGATACGCAGTATTTT.

This CDR3 is CASSEGQGAYEQYF. The CDR3 nucleotides read TGCGCCAGCAGTGAGGGACAGGGGGCCTACGAGCAGTACTTC. The chain uses TRBV10-1 and TRBJ2-7, with TRBD1 identical over 10 bases. Germline values: CDR1 WNHNN, CDR2 SYGVQD (reference sequence). The CDR3 spans 14 residues. Trimming took 2 bases from V and 2 from J; bases not matched to a gene: 0.

This rearrangement joins TRBV15 to TRBJ1-1, with a possible D match to TRBD1 (6 bases). Germline CDR1 is LNHNV and CDR2 is YYDKDF (reference sequence). V shed 3 bases and J shed 1 base, with 12 bases lying between them. The CDR3 loop spans 15 amino acids. The chain's CDR3 is CATSRDSGPNTEAFF. CDR3 bases: TGTGCCACCAGCAGGGACAGTGGGCCGAACACTGAAGCTTTCTTT.

V gene TRBV7-9 combines with J gene TRBJ1-5; D is unresolved. The germline gives CDR1 SEHNR, CDR2 FQNEAQ (reference sequence). The CDR3 consists of 12 residues. V was shortened by 2 bases and J by 6 bases, with 5 bases between the two germline ends. The CDR3 DNA reads TGTGCCAGCAGCTTATCCAGTCAGCCCCAGCATTTT. Translating gives CASSLSSQPQHF.